This TCR beta chain was observed in a study of shared clonotypes between healthy human individuals. Study background: Plates per donor: three CD4 naive, three CD4 memory, two CD8 naive, one CD8 memory.

With V trimmed by 6 bases and J by 3 bases, 9 bases remained unmatched. The germline CDR1 and CDR2 sequences are LNHDA and SQIVND (reference sequence). CDR3 size: 15 residues. Naive CD8 cells were CD45RO-negative, positively selected for CCR7, excluding terminally differentiated effector memory CD45RA+ cells. A deep-level run was used for the assay. Assay used: immunoSEQ multiplex PCR; TCRdb lists only in-frame clones, some missing. Seen here are approximately 2,200,000 clones, approximately 94% observed once, and the top ten hold more than 1.5%. General study points: Larger estimated richness was generally recorded for naive subsets relative to memory subsets. Clonotypes that were shared across a few donors made up around 5% of naive CD4 clonotypes.

Worth noting for this clone: Its antigen is unidentified.

This sequence joins TRBV19 and TRBJ2-7, with 9 bases that match TRBD2. The sequencing input was naive CD8+ T cells from PBMCs. The TCR sequence derives from a man aged 18-30 years in good health. Some clones in this sample may be carry-over from other donors' samples. This CDR3 is CASSPGGTSRYEQYF. CDR3 bases: TGTGCCAGTAGCCCAGGCGGGACTAGCCGCTACGAGCAGTACTTC.